This T cell receptor (beta chain) was profiled in a study of cytomegalovirus exposure and HLA in healthy donors. Study-level points and caveats: A classifier reportedly called cytomegalovirus status with high sensitivity and specificity. Earlier findings revealed that most TCR beta V segments proved productive either about 87% or about 30% of the time.

CDR1 is LNHDA, CDR2 SQIVND, per germline (reference sequence). The CDR3 totals 19 residues. Unmatched junction bases numbered 20, after V lost 6 bases and J lost 4 bases. The PCR ran on 60 Vbeta and 13 Jbeta primers. Clones were read by immunoSEQ multiplex PCR, and TCRdb kept only the in-frame ones, dropping some. The sample shows fewer than 200,000 clones, approximately 78% of them seen only once. To note about this clone: Its antigen is as yet unknown.

Sequenced input: PBMCs. This clonotype originated in a woman aged 25 to 39 in good health and CMV-seropositive. The chain joins TRBV19 to TRBJ2-1; 8 bases fit TRBD2. The CDR3 region has the DNA TGTGCCAGTAGCAGATATAGCGGGGCTCACTCCTCAGCTTACAATGAGCAGTTCTTC. Residues: CASSRYSGAHSSAYNEQFF.